This entry lists 9 T cell receptor beta chains sequenced from one sample in a study of T cells in Graves' hyperthyroidism and ophthalmopathy. It was RNA transcripts that yielded the amplified TCR beta CDR3 regions. Using the HTBI primer set, a first-round RT-PCR was run on the TCR CDR3. Using its own MiXCR run on the multiplex PCR reads, TCRdb lists one record per CDR3 protein. The sample records about 290,000 distinct CDR3 sequences, 13% being singletons. Sequencing was carried out using blood. These receptor sequences come from a young woman with Graves' hyperthyroidism that later progressed to Graves' ophthalmopathy.

This clonotype has more than one count but fewer than ten. The chain has TRBV6-1 and TRBJ1-2; D is uncertain. The CDR3 has 14 amino acids. Germline V gives CDR1 MNHNS, CDR2 SASEGT. Trimming pared 6 bases from V and 2 bases from J, leaving 13 bases between. CDR3 bases: TGTGCCAGCAGCCCCCGAGGGCGGAACTATGGCTACACCTTC. Amino acid sequence: CASSPRGRNYGYTF.

The rearrangement uses TRBV24-1 and TRBJ1-5; no clear D. The V gene lost 0 bases and the J gene lost 5 bases, with 4 bases spanning the gap. The length of the CDR3 is 13 residues. Germline V gene sequence: CDR1 KGHDR, CDR2 SFDVKD. The DNA for the CDR3 is TGTGCCACCAGTGATTTGCAACATCAGCCCCAGCATTTT. Translating gives CATSDLQHQPQHF.

There are many counts of this clonotype. The chain is built from TRBV15 and TRBJ2-5; TRBD1 agrees at 9 bases. Germline V CDR1 and CDR2: LNHNV, YYDKDF (reference sequence). V was pared by 5 bases and J by 5 bases, with 6 bases of the junction left unmatched. The CDR3 runs to 14 residues. The CDR3: CATSATGGRETQYF. CDR3 sequence (DNA): TGTGCCACCAGCGCTACAGGGGGCAGGGAGACCCAGTACTTC.

The chain links TRBV19 to TRBJ2-2; 11 nucleotides match TRBD2. V was pared by 6 bases and J by 5 bases, with 2 bases of the junction left unmatched. CDR3 length: 14 amino acids. Germline CDR1 and CDR2: LNHDA and SQIVND (reference sequence). CDR3 protein: CASRLAGGTGELFF. CDR3 DNA sequence: TGTGCCAGTAGGCTAGCGGGAGGAACCGGGGAGCTGTTTTTT.

This clonotype showed up many times. The chain couples TRBV27 to TRBJ2-1; 10 bases agree with TRBD2. Germline values: CDR1 MNHEY, CDR2 SMNVEV (reference sequence). There are 15 residues in the CDR3. The V segment lost 4 bases and the J segment 8 bases; nucleotides outside the gene matches: 8. In nucleotides, the CDR3 is TGTGCCAGCAGTTATGAGCTAGCGGGGGACGATGAGCAGTTCTTC. Amino acids: CASSYELAGDDEQFF.

A word on this clonotype: A much larger clone differs by one base, so this may be a read error. The chain is built from TRBV7-9 and TRBJ2-1, with 7 bases matching TRBD2. CDR3 length: 14 amino acids. The germline CDR1 and CDR2 sequences are SEHNR and FQNEAQ (reference sequence). Trimming took 5 bases from V and 6 from J; bases not matched to a gene: 7. The chain's CDR3 is CASSLSGNSNEQFF. The DNA of the CDR3 is TGTGCCAGCAGCCTCAGCGGGAACTCCAATGAGCAGTTCTTC.

The rearrangement links TRBV5-8 to TRBJ2-5, with D perhaps being TRBD1 or TRBD2 (5 bases each). The CDR3 has 14 amino acids. V shed 1 base and J shed 3 bases, with 10 bases lying between them. Germline CDR1 is SGHTS and CDR2 is YDEGEE. CDR3 sequence (DNA): TGTGCCAGCAGCTTGCCTAGAGGGGAAGAGACCCAGTACTTC. It yields the protein CASSLPRGEETQYF.

V and J are TRBV28 and TRBJ1-2; D unclear. The CDR3 is 12 residues long. The germline V and J ends were trimmed by 6 bases and 6 bases, with 11 bases remaining between them. Germline V gives CDR1 MDHEN, CDR2 SYDVKM. This CDR3 is CASSTQGDGYTF. The CDR3 coding sequence is TGTGCCAGCAGCACCCAAGGAGATGGCTACACCTTC.

This clonotype was observed at least ten times. V is TRBV12-3 or TRBV12-4 and J is TRBJ2-5; D possibly uses TRBD1 or TRBD2 (6 bases each). The length of the CDR3 is 14 residues. The V end lost 6 bases, the J end lost 2 bases, and 13 bases lay between the germline ends. The CDR3 nucleotides read TGTGCCAGCAGCTCCACAGGGACTCAAGAGACCCAGTACTTC. Translation: CASSSTGTQETQYF.